These T cell receptor beta chains were read from a single sample in a study of T cell repertoires in cytomegalovirus infection. TCRdb itself ran the reads through MiXCR, one entry per CDR3 protein. The sample lists approximately 140,000 distinct CDR3 sequences; roughly 6% were seen once. Sequenced material: PBMCs. These TCRs come from a human donor in good health (CMV status not recorded). Some clones in this sample may be carry-over from other donors' samples. Both conserved end residues are part of each CDR3. A D gene is named only where the DNA matches it firmly. The size of a clone is reported for some rows only, either as once, few or many, or as a class for expanded clones.

CDR3	DNA	D	V	J	length	size
CSARVGVRGNGYTF	TGCAGTGCTAGAGTGGGGGTGAGAGGAAATGGCTACACCTTC	.	TRBV20-1	TRBJ1-2	14	.
CAISAWSYNEQFF	TGTGCCATCAGTGCTTGGAGTTACAATGAGCAGTTCTTC	.	TRBV10-3	TRBJ2-1	13	.
CASSPLGGGAIGELFF	TGTGCCAGCAGCCCCCTGGGCGGGGGGGCAATCGGGGAGCTGTTTTTT	TRBD2	TRBV2	TRBJ2-2	16	.
CASSEAGVAYNEQFF	TGTGCCAGCAGTGAAGCGGGGGTCGCCTACAATGAGCAGTTCTTC	TRBD2	TRBV27	TRBJ2-1	15	many
CASSQAGTGVPSGANVLTF	TGTGCCAGCAGCCAGGCCGGGACAGGGGTTCCCTCTGGGGCCAACGTCCTGACTTTC	TRBD1	TRBV7-9	TRBJ2-6	19	.
CASSKGTSGGYQETQYF	TGTGCCAGCAGTAAAGGGACTAGCGGGGGGTACCAAGAGACCCAGTACTTC	TRBD2	TRBV6-2/TRBV6-3	TRBJ2-5	17	many
CSARDKITEPKRTQYF	TGCAGTGCTAGAGATAAGATCACAGAACCTAAGAGAACCCAGTACTTC	.	TRBV20-1	TRBJ2-5	16	many
CASSPSQPGAYEQYF	TGTGCCAGCAGCCCAAGTCAACCGGGGGCATACGAGCAGTACTTC	.	TRBV7-8	TRBJ2-7	15	many
CSAVSRGQDTTDTQYF	TGCAGTGCCGTTAGTAGGGGACAGGATACTACAGATACGCAGTATTTT	TRBD1	TRBV20-1	TRBJ2-3	16	many
CASSLDETKSLHGYTF	TGTGCCAGCAGCTTGGACGAGACAAAATCCCTCCATGGCTACACCTTC	.	TRBV7-8	TRBJ1-2	16	many
CASSLGTSGSTDTQYF	TGTGCCAGCAGCCTCGGGACTAGCGGGAGCACAGATACGCAGTATTTT	TRBD2	TRBV7-8	TRBJ2-3	16	many